This entry lists 32 T cell receptor beta chains sequenced from one sample in a study of CD8+ T cells in alopecia areata. cDNA reverse transcribed from extracted RNA served as the sequencing template. Profiled with immunoSEQ multiplex PCR; TCRdb holds only in-frame clones, not every one. Of some 150,000 clones in the sample, roughly 62% were seen once. The sample consisted of CD4+ T cells sorted from blood, taken at week 0. The receptors shown here come from a human donor with alopecia areata.

The rearrangement links TRBV29-1 to TRBJ2-5, with D possibly TRBD1 on 5 matching bases. The CDR3 runs to 12 residues. Trimming left V 6 bases short and J 4 bases short, with 12 bases between. CDR1 is SQVTM, CDR2 ANQGSEA, per germline. The DNA of the CDR3 is TGCAGCGTCCAGGGCCCAATAGAGACCCAGTACTTC. Translating gives CSVQGPIETQYF.

This clone has a handful of counts. The chain is built from TRBV29-1 and TRBJ2-5; D may be TRBD1 (5 bases). Trimming stripped 3 bases from V and 5 bases from J, with 7 bases between. Germline lookup yields CDR1 SQVTM and CDR2 ANQGSEA. CDR3 length equals 11 residues. As DNA, the CDR3 is TGCAGCGTTGATGGGGCGGAGACCCAGTACTTC. Translated, it gives CSVDGAETQYF.

This clone turned up a few times. The chain uses TRBV29-1 and TRBJ2-7; 11 bases align to TRBD1. The germline CDR1 and CDR2 sequences are SQVTM and ANQGSEA. With V trimmed by 5 bases and J by 12 bases, 9 bases remained unmatched. The CDR3 has 12 residues. The CDR3 region is CSVKDRGPYAYF. CDR3 in DNA: TGCAGCGTTAAGGACAGGGGGCCGTATGCGTACTTC.

The chain recombines TRBV4-2 with TRBJ1-5; D gene uncertain. The germline CDR1 and CDR2 sequences are LGHNA and YNFKEQ. CDR3 length: 13 amino acids. V gave up 3 bases and J gave up 9 bases, with 12 bases separating them. The CDR3 loop reads CASSQDYTRPQHF. The CDR3 DNA is TGTGCCAGCAGCCAGGATTACACACGGCCCCAGCATTTT.

This clone is categorized as medium-sized. The chain recombines TRBV11-2 with TRBJ2-1; D call uncertain. Germline V gene sequence: CDR1 SGHAT, CDR2 FQNNGV. The CDR3 runs 12 residues. The ends were cut back, 4 bases at V and 7 bases at J, with 8 bases in the middle. The CDR3 here is CASSSNRNEQFF. The DNA for the CDR3 is TGTGCCAGCAGCTCCAATAGAAATGAGCAGTTCTTC.

The chain joins TRBV10-3 to TRBJ2-7; 9 nucleotides match TRBD1. V gave up 6 bases and J gave up 5 bases; unmatched junction bases: 8. There are 14 residues in the CDR3. Germline V gene lookup returns CDR1 ENHRY and CDR2 SYGVKD. In nucleotides, the CDR3 is TGTGCCATCAGGGGGGGACAGGGAGTCCACGAGCAGTACTTC. It encodes CAIRGGQGVHEQYF.

The chain links TRBV6-6 to TRBJ2-7; 9 bases align to TRBD1. From germline, CDR1 is MNHNY and CDR2 SVGAGI (reference sequence). The J segment lost 3 bases and the V segment lost 7 bases, leaving 4 bases of the junction unmatched. The CDR3 runs to 13 residues. Written as DNA, the CDR3 is TGTGCCAGCACTGGGACAGGGCTCTACGAGCAGTACTTC. This sequence encodes CASTGTGLYEQYF.

The chain recombines TRBV5-1 with TRBJ2-1; no reliable D call. The germline gives CDR1 SGHRS, CDR2 YFSETQ. V gave up 3 bases and J gave up 8 bases, with 9 bases separating them. The CDR3 length is 12 residues. CDR3 residues: CASSSSGHEQFF. The CDR3 nucleotides are TGCGCCAGCAGCTCGTCAGGTCATGAGCAGTTCTTC.

This clone showed up just a few times. The gene calls are TRBV25-1 and TRBJ2-7; 10 bases match TRBD1. This CDR3 region has 15 residues. V lost 6 bases, J lost 3 bases, and 8 bases stayed unmatched. The germline CDR1 and CDR2 sequences are MGHDK and SYGVNS. The DNA of the CDR3 is TGTGCCAGCAGCCCGAGCGACAGGGGGCTCTACGAGCAGTACTTC. Amino acids: CASSPSDRGLYEQYF.

V is TRBV29-1 and J is TRBJ1-1; D remains unclear. The V gene lost 6 bases and the J gene lost 1 base, with 12 bases spanning the gap. CDR1 is SQVTM and CDR2 is ANQGSEA in the germline V gene. The CDR3 loop spans 13 amino acids. The CDR3 region is CSVQAFPNTEAFF. The CDR3 DNA reads as TGCAGCGTGCAGGCTTTTCCGAACACTGAAGCTTTCTTT.

The chain employs TRBV7-2 and TRBJ1-4; D is perhaps TRBD1 (5 bases). The CDR3 contains 15 residues. Trimming cost V 5 bases and J 3 bases, with 13 bases left between them. CDR1 is SGHTA and CDR2 is FQGNSA in the germline V gene. DNA of the CDR3: TGTGCCAGCAGCGTAAGCAGGGTGGCTAATGAAAAACTGTTTTTT. It codes for CASSVSRVANEKLFF.

This chain connects TRBV30 to TRBJ1-1; 9 nucleotides agree with TRBD1. The V segment lost 1 base and the J segment 4 bases; nucleotides outside the gene matches: 7. This CDR3 spans 15 amino acids. CDR1 and CDR2 from the germline V gene are GTSNPN and SVGIG (reference sequence). CDR3 amino acids: CAWSAGTGFSTEAFF. The CDR3 DNA follows: TGTGCCTGGAGTGCCGGGACAGGGTTCTCCACTGAAGCTTTCTTT.

The chain recombines TRBV6-6 with TRBJ1-2, with TRBD1 matching 8 bases. This CDR3 is built from 15 residues. CDR1 and CDR2 (germline): MNHNY, SVGAGI (reference sequence). Losses at the gene ends were 2 bases for V and 5 bases for J; bases not matched to a gene: 7. The CDR3 coding sequence is TGTGCCAGCAGTTACACCCAGGGGGCAAGATATGGCTACACCTTC. Translated, it gives CASSYTQGARYGYTF.

The chain links TRBV29-1 to TRBJ1-2; 9 bases line up with TRBD1. V lost 6 bases, J lost 3 bases, and 14 bases stayed unmatched. The germline CDR1 and CDR2 sequences are SQVTM and ANQGSEA. The CDR3 has 16 residues. Here the CDR3 DNA reads TGCAGCGTATCCTTCGGACAGGGGACTGTATACTATGGCTACACCTTC. It encodes CSVSFGQGTVYYGYTF.

The genes are TRBV5-4 and TRBJ1-1; 7 bases match TRBD1. CDR1 is SGHNT and CDR2 is YYREEE in the germline V gene (reference sequence). V gave up 1 base and J gave up 5 bases; unmatched junction bases: 8. This CDR3 spans 15 amino acids. The CDR3, as DNA: TGTGCCAGCAGCTTGCCCGACAGGGTGGGAACTGAAGCTTTCTTT. Its protein is CASSLPDRVGTEAFF.

The chain has TRBV29-1 and TRBJ1-2, with 8 bases fitting TRBD1. Unmatched junction bases numbered 8, after V lost 3 bases and J lost 8 bases. This CDR3 is 13 amino acids long. CDR1 and CDR2 from the germline V gene are SQVTM and ANQGSEA. The CDR3 here is CSVDVRGQWGYTF. CDR3 coding DNA: TGCAGCGTTGACGTCAGGGGGCAGTGGGGCTACACCTTC.

This clone was seen more than once but under ten times. The J gene is TRBJ1-1, the V gene TRBV30; TRBD1 might be the D (6 bases). CDR1 and CDR2 from the germline V gene are GTSNPN and SVGIG (reference sequence). The CDR3 has 13 amino acids. V was pared by 0 bases and J by 5 bases, with 10 bases between. The CDR3 sequence is CAWSVPGATEAFF. The CDR3 nucleotides are TGTGCCTGGAGTGTACCGGGGGCAACTGAAGCTTTCTTT.

The chain recombines TRBV27 with TRBJ1-2, with D possibly TRBD1 on 5 matching bases. Trimming removed 6 bases at V and 0 bases at J, with 14 bases between. CDR3 length equals 15 residues. Germline loops: CDR1 MNHEY, CDR2 SMNVEV (reference sequence). CDR3 region: CASSWGSSPNYGYTF. Written as DNA, the CDR3 is TGTGCCAGCAGCTGGGGGTCAAGCCCTAACTATGGCTACACCTTC.

The chain employs TRBV27 and TRBJ2-6; D is ambiguous. This CDR3 is 14 amino acids long. The V and J ends lost 6 bases and 2 bases respectively, with 8 bases between them. The germline gives CDR1 MNHEY, CDR2 SMNVEV (reference sequence). CDR3 sequence (DNA): TGTGCCAGCAGCCTGTCGACTGGGGCCAACGTCCTGACTTTC. Translating it yields CASSLSTGANVLTF.

This sequence joins TRBV4-3 and TRBJ1-5; a weak D match, TRBD1 (5 bases). V dropped 0 bases and J dropped 4 bases, with 10 bases sitting between them. Germline V gives CDR1 LGHNA, CDR2 YSLEER. The CDR3 length is 15 residues. The chain's CDR3 is CASSQDWDGNQPQHF. Here the CDR3 DNA reads TGCGCCAGCAGCCAAGATTGGGACGGTAATCAGCCCCAGCATTTT.

The chain employs TRBV10-3 and TRBJ2-1; 12 bases are a match to TRBD2. The ends lost 3 bases at V and 2 bases at J; junction bases unmatched: 2. Germline loops: CDR1 ENHRY, CDR2 SYGVKD. CDR3 length: 16 residues. DNA for the CDR3: TGTGCCATCAGTGATCCTAGCGGGGGGGCCTACAATGAGCAGTTCTTC. Its protein product is CAISDPSGGAYNEQFF.

The chain recombines TRBV4-2 with TRBJ1-5; TRBD1 is a possible D gene (5 bases). Germline-derived CDR1 and CDR2 are LGHNA and YNFKEQ. Trimming removed 0 bases at V and 7 bases at J, with 10 bases between. This CDR3 has 14 amino acids. CDR3 coding DNA: TGTGCCAGCAGCCAAGATGGTTGGGACCAGCCCCAGCATTTT. This translates into CASSQDGWDQPQHF.

The genes are TRBV20-1 and TRBJ2-1; D is unclear. From germline, CDR1 is DFQATT and CDR2 SNEGSKA (reference sequence). Trimming took off 7 bases at V and 7 bases at J, with 11 bases between the two ends. The CDR3 runs 11 residues. The CDR3 loop is CSGSDFNEQFF. The CDR3 bases are TGCAGTGGGAGCGACTTTAATGAGCAGTTCTTC.

This clone appeared once. V gene TRBV7-2 combines with J gene TRBJ2-3; D call uncertain. Trimming removed 6 bases from V and 2 bases from J, with 9 bases in between. The CDR3 runs 13 residues. Germline lookup yields CDR1 SGHTA and CDR2 FQGNSA. The DNA of the CDR3 is TGTGCCAGCAGAGGTACGTTCACAGATACGCAGTATTTT. Protein product: CASRGTFTDTQYF.

V gene TRBV15 combines with J gene TRBJ2-7; 8 bases line up with TRBD1. The CDR3 contains 14 residues. Per germline, CDR1 LNHNV and CDR2 YYDKDF (reference sequence). V lost 4 bases, J lost 4 bases, and 6 bases stayed unmatched. This CDR3 reads CATSKDRGAYEQYF. The DNA of the CDR3 is TGTGCCACCAGCAAAGACAGGGGTGCTTACGAGCAGTACTTC.

The chain has TRBV7-9 and TRBJ2-7, with D hard to call. This CDR3 comprises 14 residues. Germline CDR1 is SEHNR and CDR2 is FQNEAQ (reference sequence). V was cut by 1 base and J by 0 bases, with 7 bases left in between. The CDR3 spells CASSLDGISYEQYF. As DNA, the CDR3 is TGTGCCAGCAGCTTAGATGGGATCTCCTACGAGCAGTACTTC.

This sequence joins TRBV14 and TRBJ2-7; D is perhaps TRBD2 (7 bases). Germline V gene sequence: CDR1 SGHDN, CDR2 FVKESK. V was pared by 4 bases and J by 4 bases, with 23 bases between. The length of the CDR3 is 17 residues. This chain's CDR3 is CASSLMGGATKFYEQYF. The CDR3 DNA reads TGTGCCAGCAGCCTCATGGGGGGGGCTACTAAATTTTACGAGCAGTACTTC.

The J gene is TRBJ2-5, the V gene TRBV29-1, with 7 nucleotides matching TRBD1. Germline loops: CDR1 SQVTM, CDR2 ANQGSEA. The CDR3 contains 12 residues. With 6 bases clipped from V and 13 bases from J, the junction kept 14 bases outside the gene matches. The CDR3 nucleotides are TGCAGCGTGGAACAGCCGGGGACAGCCCTGTACTTC. Translating gives CSVEQPGTALYF.

J is TRBJ2-2 and V is TRBV2; no clear D gene. Germline V gives CDR1 SNHLY, CDR2 FYNNEI. The CDR3 totals 13 residues. The V and J ends lost 6 bases and 1 base respectively, with 6 bases between them. The CDR3 nucleotides are TGTGCCAGCAGGAGGTTGAACACCGGGGAGCTGTTTTTT. Translation gives CASRRLNTGELFF.

The V gene is TRBV4-1, the J gene TRBJ1-2; 9 bases are a match to TRBD1. The ends lost 3 bases at V and 7 bases at J; junction bases unmatched: 9. This CDR3 comprises 15 residues. Germline V gene data show CDR1 as MGHRA and CDR2 as YSYEKL. The CDR3 sequence is CASSQETGGKGGYTF. The CDR3 DNA sequence: TGCGCCAGCAGCCAGGAAACAGGGGGCAAGGGTGGCTACACCTTC.

The chain has TRBV10-3 and TRBJ2-7, with D unresolved. The CDR3 runs 11 residues. Germline V lookup: CDR1 ENHRY, CDR2 SYGVKD. V was clipped by 6 bases and J by 7 bases, with 10 bases between them. CDR3 coding DNA: TGTGCCATCAGGGAAGAATCTGAGCAGTACTTC. This translates into CAIREESEQYF.

The gene calls are TRBV10-3 and TRBJ2-5, with 7 nucleotides matching TRBD1. Germline V gene lookup returns CDR1 ENHRY and CDR2 SYGVKD. The CDR3 covers 14 residues. With 6 bases clipped from V and 5 bases from J, the junction kept 9 bases outside the gene matches. The CDR3 region has the DNA TGTGCCATCAGGGACACAGGGGTCGGGGAGACCCAGTACTTC. It encodes CAIRDTGVGETQYF.